Shown below are 9 T cell receptor beta chains from a single sample sequenced in a study of blood T cell repertoires in COVID-19. Sequenced by immunoSEQ multiplex PCR; TCRdb stores in-frame clones only, minus some. The data hold 150,000 to 170,000 clones, with roughly 88% observed a single time. The specimen sequenced was peripheral blood. These receptors all come from a man in his 60s with COVID-19, enrolled during active disease.

This chain connects TRBV6-2 or TRBV6-3 to TRBJ1-5; D ambiguous. CDR1 is MNHEY, CDR2 SVGEGT, per germline. This CDR3 region has 13 residues. Trimming left V 5 bases short and J 9 bases short, with 14 bases between. DNA of the CDR3: TGTGCCAGCAGTCCCCCGGGAAGATGGCCCCAGCATTTT. Protein: CASSPPGRWPQHF.

This clone was picked up a small number of times. The chain uses TRBV27 and TRBJ1-6; D uncertain. The V end lost 4 bases, the J end lost 9 bases, and 13 bases lay between the germline ends. This CDR3 is built from 14 residues. Germline V gene data show CDR1 as MNHEY and CDR2 as SMNVEV (reference sequence). CDR3 in DNA: TGTGCCAGCAGTTACCCTCAGGCGGGTTCACCCCTCCACTTT. Translating it yields CASSYPQAGSPLHF.

V usage is TRBV6-5 and J usage is TRBJ1-2, with 11 bases that match TRBD1. V was pared by 4 bases and J by 7 bases, with 8 bases of the junction left unmatched. Germline loops: CDR1 MNHEY, CDR2 SVGAGI. CDR3 length: 15 amino acids. CDR3 sequence reads: CASSSAGTGGGGYTF. In nucleotides, the CDR3 is TGTGCCAGCAGTTCCGCGGGGACAGGGGGGGGTGGCTACACCTTC.

The count of this clone is one. CDR3 residues: CASSSRGPGEKLFF. CDR3 in DNA: TGTGCCAGCAGCTCCAGGGGGCCCGGCGAAAAACTGTTTTTT. The V call is TRBV7-2, the J call TRBJ1-4; 8 positions match TRBD1. The V gene end was trimmed by 4 bases and the J gene end by 8 bases; junction bases not matched to a gene: 6. Germline lookup yields CDR1 SGHTA and CDR2 FQGNSA. This CDR3 has 14 amino acids.

The genes are TRBV18 and TRBJ2-1; 9 nucleotides align to TRBD2. CDR1 is KGHSH and CDR2 is LQKENI in the germline V gene. The junction had 10 bases not matched to a gene; V was cut back by 2 bases and J by 5 bases. The CDR3 extends over 17 amino acids. The CDR3 is CASSPEGGLAGNNEQFF. CDR3 nucleotides: TGTGCCAGCTCACCAGAAGGTGGCCTAGCGGGGAACAATGAGCAGTTCTTC.

The chain couples TRBV6-6 to TRBJ1-4; 7 bases fit TRBD1. Germline V lookup: CDR1 MNHNY, CDR2 SVGAGI (reference sequence). This CDR3 spans 16 amino acids. With 7 bases clipped from V and 2 bases from J, the junction kept 10 bases outside the gene matches. The CDR3 DNA reads TGTGCCAGCACCGGGGGTCAACAGGGGACTAATGAAAAACTGTTTTTT. Protein: CASTGGQQGTNEKLFF.

This chain joins TRBV14 and TRBJ2-5; 8 bases fit TRBD1. The CDR3 covers 16 residues. Trimming at V came to 5 bases and at J to 2 bases, leaving 10 bases not matched to a gene. In germline, CDR1 is SGHDN, CDR2 FVKESK. CDR3 coding DNA: TGTGCCAGCAGCGGGTTACGACAGGGGTCACAAGAGACCCAGTACTTC. It yields the protein CASSGLRQGSQETQYF.

A few counts support this clone. V and J are TRBV6-5 and TRBJ1-2; D unclear. The germline gives CDR1 MNHEY, CDR2 SVGAGI. This CDR3 is 13 amino acids long. The V end lost 6 bases, the J end lost 4 bases, and 12 bases lay between the germline ends. CDR3 nucleotide sequence: TGTGCCAGCAGCCAAGATAAGCTCTATGGCTACACCTTC. This gives the protein CASSQDKLYGYTF.

The gene calls are TRBV2 and TRBJ1-1; weak D call: TRBD1 (6 bases). The CDR3 is made up of 23 amino acids. Deletions cut 0 bases from V and 0 bases from J, with 32 bases between. Germline CDR1 SNHLY, CDR2 FYNNEI. This CDR3 is CASSEALKPIKSGGFQMNTEAFF. CDR3 DNA sequence: TGTGCCAGCAGTGAAGCGCTCAAACCAATCAAATCGGGGGGCTTTCAAATGAACACTGAAGCTTTCTTT. Full variable domain (rest looked up from reference TRBV2 and TRBJ1-1): EPEVTQTPSHQVTQMGQEVILRCVPISNHLYFYWYRQILGQKVEFLVSFYNNEISEKSEIFDDQFSVERPDGSNFTLKIRSTKLEDSAMYFCASSEALKPIKSGGFQMNTEAFFGQGTRLTVV.